This T cell receptor (beta chain) appears in the sequencing data of a study of beta chain features in type 1 diabetes. cDNA synthesis used the whole RNA isolate, giving expressed TCRB sequences. Sequencing used immunoSEQ multiplex PCR; TCRdb keeps in-frame clones, though not all of them. The top ten hold around 0.02% of the sample, which has 970,000 or so clones, roughly 16% seen once. Findings of the study overall: For patients, the naive, central memory and Treg TCRB repertoires appeared more alike than for healthy donors.

CDR3 length: 14 residues. CDR1 is MNHEY, CDR2 SMNVEV, per germline (reference sequence). The ends were cut back, 5 bases at V and 0 bases at J, with 8 bases in the middle. With regard to this clone: What it binds is unknown.

The receptor was derived from a young woman in good health. The sample taken for sequencing was naive CD4+ T cells from blood. The chain combines TRBV27 with TRBJ2-1; no definite D call. Here the CDR3 reads CASSPGPSYNEQFF. CDR3 nucleotide sequence: TGTGCCAGCAGTCCGGGTCCCTCCTACAATGAGCAGTTCTTC.